The 5 T cell receptor beta chains below were found in one sample sequenced in a study of PD-L1 blockade in urothelial cancer. Described time point: peripheral blood 6 weeks after treatment start. TCRdb keeps only in-frame clones here, not all; method: immunoSEQ multiplex PCR. The sample has some 41,000 clones; approximately 84% are singletons. The sample in question was PBMCs, obtained around atezolizumab (anti-PD-L1) treatment. The receptors stem from a man in his 70s with urothelial cancer.

This chain links TRBV27 with TRBJ2-7; tentatively, D is TRBD1 (6 bases). The CDR3 contains 16 residues. Germline V gene lookup returns CDR1 MNHEY and CDR2 SMNVEV (reference sequence). Deletions cut 4 bases from V and 4 bases from J, with 20 bases between. CDR3 amino acids: CASSSLSAGVPYEQYF. The CDR3 nucleotides are TGTGCCAGCAGTTCCCTGTCCGCAGGGGTTCCTTACGAGCAGTACTTC.

The rearrangement links TRBV10-3 to TRBJ2-7; TRBD1 matches at 8 bases. The trim removed 3 bases at V and 3 bases at J, leaving 4 bases unmatched. This CDR3 has 14 amino acids. Germline V CDR1 and CDR2: ENHRY, SYGVKD. The DNA of the CDR3 is TGTGCCATCAGTGACGGGACAGGAAACTACGAGCAGTACTTC. This codes for CAISDGTGNYEQYF.

This chain links TRBV18 with TRBJ2-1, with 11 bases fitting TRBD1. V shed 4 bases and J 9 bases; nucleotides not matched to a gene: 8. The CDR3 sequence is 15 residues long. CDR1 KGHSH and CDR2 LQKENI come from the germline V gene. The chain's CDR3 is CASSLRGQGGTEQFF. The CDR3 DNA sequence: TGTGCCAGCTCACTCCGGGGACAGGGGGGCACTGAGCAGTTCTTC.

This chain links TRBV27 with TRBJ2-7, with D unclear. V was clipped by 7 bases and J by 11 bases, with 21 bases between them. This CDR3 is 13 amino acids long. The germline V gene has CDR1 MNHEY and CDR2 SMNVEV (reference sequence). The CDR3 coding sequence is TGTGCCAGCACCCCCACCCCTCCGGGTCGGGAGTACTTC. Translation: CASTPTPPGREYF.

The rearrangement joins TRBV28 to TRBJ1-5, with D perhaps matching TRBD1 (6 bases). The CDR3 is made up of 15 amino acids. Looked up from germline, CDR1 is MDHEN and CDR2 is SYDVKM. Trimming removed 7 bases from V and 1 base from J, with 14 bases in between. CDR3: CASTSPDRSNQPQHF. The CDR3 DNA reads TGTGCCAGCACCTCCCCAGACAGGAGCAATCAGCCCCAGCATTTT.